This T cell receptor beta chain was found in a study of blood T cell repertoires in COVID-19. Study summary: Acute and convalescent COVID-19 specimens originated in the United States, Italy and Spain. The analysed material was cDNA or gDNA that came from T cells, B-cell-depleted T cells, or PBMCs.

Germline loops: CDR1 SGHRS, CDR2 YFSETQ. V was shortened by 4 bases and J by 4 bases, with 12 bases between the two germline ends. The CDR3 is 14 amino acids. The table lists this clone with a count of one. Original data processing: Reference gene primer amplification yielded estimated nucleated cell counts. This table comes from immunoSEQ multiplex PCR, and its TCRdb copy is limited to in-frame clones, with some not included. V and J calls and clone size follow that table, whereas D and trimming were derived from the DNA. Of fewer than 300,000 clones listed, about 80% are singletons. The clonotype was recovered from a human donor in a cohort sampled during active COVID-19. Sequences were obtained from peripheral blood. The V gene is TRBV5-1, the J gene TRBJ2-1; D may be TRBD2 (5 bases). CDR3 protein: CASSPTDLYNEQFF. CDR3 in DNA: TGCGCCAGCAGCCCGACGGACTTATACAATGAGCAGTTCTTC.